Presented here are 21 T cell receptor beta chains from one specimen sequenced in a study of Ad26.COV2.S vaccination and SARS-CoV-2 variants (dated by TCRdb to about 2021). The method behind the library was the immunoSEQ multiplex PCR assay. TCRdb took over this immuneACCESS table, retaining in-frame rearrangements with V and J assigned. Such tables are incomplete; in checked studies, under half of the missing clones stem from an unresolved V gene, and the remainder is unexplained. For this sample there are 250,000 to 300,000 clones; approximately 89% appear just once. The ten largest account for about 3.1% of the sample. The treatment or condition label here, explained by the study, means: 15 to 20 received Ad26.COV2.S at low or high dose, single or two shots; several received placebo; per-sample allocation not given. For vaccine and placebo recipients, the sequenced repertoires came from samples collected on day 63 after the first injection.

The sequencing used peripheral blood, collected in a trial of Ad26.COV2.S vaccine versus placebo. Receptors originate from a person aged 18 to 65 who received the Ad26.COV2.S COVID-19 vaccine or a placebo.

The chain links TRBV6-5 to TRBJ1-4; 8 bases align to TRBD1. Per the germline V gene, CDR1 is MNHEY and CDR2 is SVGAGI. V was pared by 0 bases and J by 8 bases, with 8 bases of the junction left unmatched. This CDR3 spans 16 amino acids. In DNA, the CDR3 is TGTGCCAGCAGTTACTCGACGGACAGGGAAGGGGAAAAACTGTTTTTT. As protein: CASSYSTDREGEKLFF.

CDR3 amino acids: CASSFTGGRDYEQYF. The CDR3 nucleotides read TGCGCCAGCAGCTTTACCGGGGGAAGGGACTACGAGCAGTACTTC. The chain employs TRBV5-1 and TRBJ2-7, with D tentatively TRBD2 (6 bases). Looked up from germline, CDR1 is SGHRS and CDR2 is YFSETQ. CDR3 length: 15 amino acids. Trimming removed 2 bases from V and 3 bases from J, with 15 bases in between.

This clone was counted once. The rearrangement links TRBV9 to TRBJ2-5; tentative D call: TRBD1 (5 bases). V gave up 2 bases and J gave up 1 base, with 9 bases separating them. The CDR3 spans 14 residues. The germline gives CDR1 SGDLS, CDR2 YYNGEE. CDR3 region: CASSVTGFQETQYF. CDR3 coding DNA: TGTGCCAGCAGCGTTACAGGATTCCAAGAGACCCAGTACTTC.

The chain recombines TRBV10-1 with TRBJ2-1; TRBD2 aligns across 10 bases. The germline V gene encodes CDR1 WNHNN and CDR2 SYGVQD (reference sequence). With 3 bases clipped from V and 4 bases from J, the junction kept 3 bases outside the gene matches. The CDR3 has 15 amino acids. This CDR3 reads CASSEGLAVYNEQFF. For the CDR3, the DNA is TGCGCCAGCAGTGAAGGACTAGCGGTGTACAATGAGCAGTTCTTC.

The genes are TRBV20-1 and TRBJ1-5; 8 nucleotides align to TRBD1. CDR1 is DFQATT and CDR2 is SNEGSKA in the germline V gene (reference sequence). The CDR3 spans 15 residues. The trim removed 3 bases at V and 3 bases at J, leaving 7 bases unmatched. The CDR3 reads CSASGQGIANQPQHF. For the CDR3, the DNA is TGCAGTGCTAGTGGACAGGGAATCGCCAATCAGCCCCAGCATTTT.

The genes are TRBV4-2 and TRBJ2-7; TRBD2 aligns across 12 bases. J lost 4 bases, V lost 0 bases, and 4 bases had no gene match. The CDR3 totals 16 residues. Per germline, CDR1 LGHNA and CDR2 YNFKEQ. The CDR3 bases are TGTGCCAGCAGCCAAGATCCGGGACTAGCGGGTTACGAGCAGTACTTC. It yields the protein CASSQDPGLAGYEQYF.

CDR3 nucleotide sequence: TGTGCCAGCAGCCCTACCTTTTCGGGAGAAGTTCATGAGCAGTTCTTC. This encodes CASSPTFSGEVHEQFF. The chain is built from TRBV6-6 and TRBJ2-1; D may be TRBD2 (6 bases). V shed 6 bases and J shed 8 bases, with 23 bases lying between them. CDR1 and CDR2 from the germline V gene are MNHNY and SVGAGI (reference sequence). The CDR3 is 16 residues long.

In DNA form, the CDR3 reads TGTGCCAGCAGCCAAAGGGGACAGGCCCCCTACGAGCAGTACTTC. As protein: CASSQRGQAPYEQYF. This chain connects TRBV7-2 to TRBJ2-7; TRBD1 agrees at 8 bases. J was trimmed by 2 bases and V by 5 bases; bases with no gene match: 8. CDR1 is SGHTA and CDR2 is FQGNSA in the germline V gene. This CDR3 contains 15 residues.

V usage is TRBV10-1 and J usage is TRBJ2-1; the match to TRBD2 covers 7 bases. CDR1 is WNHNN and CDR2 is SYGVQD in the germline V gene (reference sequence). The CDR3 runs to 12 residues. The V segment lost 8 bases and the J segment 6 bases; nucleotides outside the gene matches: 4. Here the CDR3 DNA reads TGCGCCAGCTCAGCGGGAAGCAATGAGCAGTTCTTC. Translated, it gives CASSAGSNEQFF.

This chain links TRBV30 with TRBJ1-1; D may be TRBD1 (5 bases). CDR3 length: 12 residues. The germline V gene has CDR1 GTSNPN and CDR2 SVGIG (reference sequence). Between the trimmed V and J ends, which lost 7 bases and 5 bases, there was a span of 14 bases. The CDR3 loop reads CAFRQGGTEAFF. The CDR3 DNA is TGTGCCTTCCGTCAGGGAGGGACTGAAGCTTTCTTT.

The J gene is TRBJ1-1, the V gene TRBV28; D is ambiguous. The CDR3 has 11 residues. CDR1 and CDR2 from the germline V gene are MDHEN and SYDVKM. In nucleotides, the CDR3 is TGTGTGACCGCTATGAACACTGAAGCTTTCTTT. It codes for CVTAMNTEAFF.

The chain carries TRBV5-1 and TRBJ1-1; D might be TRBD1 (6 bases). CDR1 SGHRS and CDR2 YFSETQ come from the germline V gene. This CDR3 has 16 amino acids. Trimming cost V 0 bases and J 0 bases, with 12 bases left between them. CDR3 nucleotide sequence: TGCGCCAGCAGCTTGGTAGCGGGGGGCATGAACACTGAAGCTTTCTTT. It encodes CASSLVAGGMNTEAFF.

This chain links TRBV2 with TRBJ2-3, with D unresolved. With 4 bases removed from V and 6 bases from J, the gap between germline ends came to 14 bases. Looked up from germline, CDR1 is SNHLY and CDR2 is FYNNEI. The CDR3 is made up of 14 amino acids. CDR3 sequence (DNA): TGTGCCAGCAGTGGAGGTTCCTCCACGGATACGCAGTATTTT. It translates to CASSGGSSTDTQYF.

This rearrangement joins TRBV19 to TRBJ2-7; TRBD1 aligns across 8 bases. Germline V gene sequence: CDR1 LNHDA, CDR2 SQIVND (reference sequence). V trimming: 8 bases; J trimming: 7 bases; junction bases outside the gene matches: 13. The CDR3 is made up of 14 amino acids. The CDR3 sequence: CASGGQGWGKEQYF. The CDR3 DNA sequence: TGTGCCAGTGGCGGACAGGGTTGGGGTAAAGAGCAGTACTTC.

Note on this clone: This specimen includes other DNA sequences encoding the same CDR3. The chain couples TRBV2 to TRBJ1-1; the D is unclear. This CDR3 has 13 amino acids. The germline gives CDR1 SNHLY, CDR2 FYNNEI. Trimming removed 4 bases at V and 0 bases at J, with 6 bases between. The CDR3 region is CASSGQVNTEAFF. The CDR3 DNA is TGTGCCAGCAGTGGGCAGGTGAACACTGAAGCTTTCTTT.

This clone was detected only a few times. The chain recombines TRBV6-6 with TRBJ2-7; D is unresolved. Germline CDR1 is MNHNY and CDR2 is SVGAGI (reference sequence). Deletions cut 5 bases from V and 5 bases from J, with 16 bases between. CDR3 size: 14 residues. The CDR3 DNA is TGTGCCAGCAGTAGAGGCCGGGCGTCCGACGAGCAGTACTTC. Protein product: CASSRGRASDEQYF.

The gene calls are TRBV30 and TRBJ2-3; perhaps TRBD1 as D (5 bases). Germline assignment: CDR1 GTSNPN and CDR2 SVGIG (reference sequence). Trimming cost V 0 bases and J 0 bases, with 13 bases left between them. The CDR3 runs to 16 residues. CDR3 sequence reads: CAWSVWTYTSTDTQYF. The CDR3 nucleotides are TGTGCCTGGAGTGTATGGACATACACTAGCACAGATACGCAGTATTTT.

The chain couples TRBV3-1 (or the pseudogene TRBV3-2) to TRBJ1-5; D ambiguous. Germline assignment: CDR1 LGHDT and CDR2 YNNKEL (reference sequence). V lost 6 bases and J 0 bases, leaving 9 bases between the germline ends. This CDR3 is 14 amino acids long. The CDR3 protein is CASSRGNSNQPQHF. The CDR3, as DNA: TGTGCCAGCAGTCGTGGGAATAGCAATCAGCCCCAGCATTTT.

The chain couples TRBV30 to TRBJ1-2; maybe TRBD1 (5 bases). V lost 7 bases to trimming and J lost 5 bases, with 23 bases between them. The germline V gene has CDR1 GTSNPN and CDR2 SVGIG (reference sequence). The CDR3 extends over 15 amino acids. The CDR3 bases are TGTGCCTTCTCCGGTGGCAGGGACTTTAATTATGGCTACACCTTC. Translation gives CAFSGGRDFNYGYTF.

The chain combines TRBV7-9 with TRBJ1-1; possibly TRBD1 for D (5 bases). Trimming removed 3 bases from V and 4 bases from J, with 12 bases in between. Germline CDR1 reads SEHNR; CDR2 reads FQNEAQ (reference sequence). The CDR3 totals 14 residues. CDR3 DNA: TGTGCCAGCAGCTTGAATGGGGGTACCACTGAAGCTTTCTTT. Its protein is CASSLNGGTTEAFF.

This chain joins TRBV5-6 and TRBJ2-7, with 7 nucleotides matching TRBD1. In germline, CDR1 is SGHDT, CDR2 YYEEEE. This CDR3 is built from 14 residues. V shed 3 bases, J shed 4 bases, and the junction held 7 bases outside the gene matches. The CDR3 spells CASSSLDRVYEQYF. CDR3 nucleotides: TGTGCCAGCAGCTCTCTCGACAGGGTTTACGAGCAGTACTTC.